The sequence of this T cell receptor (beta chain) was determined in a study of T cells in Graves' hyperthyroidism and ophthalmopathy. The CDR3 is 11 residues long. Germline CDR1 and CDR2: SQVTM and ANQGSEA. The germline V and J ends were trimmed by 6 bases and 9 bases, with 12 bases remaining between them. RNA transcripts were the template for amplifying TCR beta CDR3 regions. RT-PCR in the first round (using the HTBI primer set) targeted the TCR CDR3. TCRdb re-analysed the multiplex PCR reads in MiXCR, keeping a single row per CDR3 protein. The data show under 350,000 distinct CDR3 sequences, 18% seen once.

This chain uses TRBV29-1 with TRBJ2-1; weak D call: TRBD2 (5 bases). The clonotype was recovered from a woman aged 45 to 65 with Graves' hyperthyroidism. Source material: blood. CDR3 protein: CSVALEVEQFF. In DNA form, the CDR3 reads TGCAGCGTGGCCCTGGAGGTTGAGCAGTTCTTC.